This T cell receptor (beta chain) comes out of a study of cytomegalovirus exposure and HLA in healthy donors. The study, taken as a whole, reports: Later findings reportedly placed an Asian-associated ancestry cluster below the roughly 730-donor mean for N-insertions. Across donors, most TCRs were seen rarely, yet some public ones were widespread. A missense DCLRE1C variant was associated with V- and J-gene trimming of TCR beta chains in a later analysis, and an independent cohort replicated the association.

About this clone: Its antigen remains unidentified.

In germline, CDR1 is SQVTM, CDR2 ANQGSEA. The CDR3 has 14 amino acids. After removal of 0 bases from V and 5 bases from J, the junction contained 5 bases not matched to a gene. Vbeta (60) and Jbeta (13) primers were used in the PCR. Sequencing was performed with immunoSEQ multiplex PCR; in TCRdb, only in-frame clones are kept and a portion is missing. The data contain about 150,000 clones, about 88% of them seen just once; the ten biggest clones take up less than 2.5%. This clonotype was sampled from a woman aged 18-29 years in good health and CMV-seronegative. J is TRBJ2-7 and V is TRBV29-1; 9 bases map to TRBD2. The sample comprised PBMCs. The CDR3 nucleotides read TGCAGCGTTGAAGATGCGGGGGGGCCTAACGAGCAGTACTTC. Translation gives CSVEDAGGPNEQYF.